Following are 2 T cell receptor beta chains from one sample sequenced in a study of radiotherapy plus CTLA-4 blockade in lung cancer. Method: immunoSEQ multiplex PCR; TCRdb's copy keeps in-frame clones and lacks some. The data contain 80,000 or so clones, 78% of them singletons. The sequencing here drew on peripheral blood, taken from a patient treated with radiotherapy plus ipilimumab. The receptors come from a human donor with non-small cell lung cancer who had a partial response to radiotherapy plus ipilimumab. Some clones in this sample may be carry-over from other donors' samples.

This clone appeared a single time. CDR3 region: CASSLSTNTEAFF. CDR3 sequence (DNA): TGTGCCAGCAGCTTAAGTACAAACACTGAAGCTTTCTTT. The chain employs TRBV11-2 and TRBJ1-1; D is ambiguous. Trimming left V 2 bases short and J 2 bases short, with 6 bases between. This CDR3 has 13 amino acids. Germline V CDR1 and CDR2: SGHAT, FQNNGV.

This chain uses TRBV11-3 with TRBJ2-3; 8 nucleotides match TRBD2. After removal of 5 bases from V and 0 bases from J, the junction contained 4 bases not matched to a gene. Germline V gene lookup returns CDR1 SGHNT and CDR2 YENEEA. CDR3 size: 15 residues. The CDR3 reads CASSPRGGSTDTQYF. The CDR3 nucleotides are TGTGCCAGCAGCCCCCGGGGGGGCAGCACAGATACGCAGTATTTT.